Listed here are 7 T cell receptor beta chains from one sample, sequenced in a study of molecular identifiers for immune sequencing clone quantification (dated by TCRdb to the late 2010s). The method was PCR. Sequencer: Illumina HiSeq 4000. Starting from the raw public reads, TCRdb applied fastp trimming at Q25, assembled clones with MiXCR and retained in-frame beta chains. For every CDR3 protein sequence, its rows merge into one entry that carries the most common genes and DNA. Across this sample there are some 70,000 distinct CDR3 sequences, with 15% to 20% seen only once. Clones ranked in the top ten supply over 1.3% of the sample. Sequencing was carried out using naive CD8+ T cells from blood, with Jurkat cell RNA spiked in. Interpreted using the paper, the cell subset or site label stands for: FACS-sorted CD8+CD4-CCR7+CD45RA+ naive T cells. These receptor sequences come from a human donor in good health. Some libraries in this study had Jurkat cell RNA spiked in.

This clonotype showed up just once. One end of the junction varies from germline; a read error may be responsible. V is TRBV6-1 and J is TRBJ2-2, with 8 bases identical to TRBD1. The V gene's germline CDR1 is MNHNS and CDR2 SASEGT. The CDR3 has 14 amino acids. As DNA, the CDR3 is TGTACCAGCAGTATGACAGGGGCCACCGGGGAGCTGTTCTTT. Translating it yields CTSSMTGATGELFF.

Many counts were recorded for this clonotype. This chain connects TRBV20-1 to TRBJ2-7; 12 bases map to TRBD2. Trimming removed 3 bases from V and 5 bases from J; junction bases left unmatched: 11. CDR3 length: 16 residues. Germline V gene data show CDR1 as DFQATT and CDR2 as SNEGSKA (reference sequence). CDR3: CSASPSGRVFSHEQYF. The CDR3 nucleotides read TGCAGTGCTAGCCCTAGCGGGAGGGTCTTTTCCCACGAGCAGTACTTC.

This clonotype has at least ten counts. The CDR3 protein is CAISDPITSYEQYF. The DNA for the CDR3 is TGTGCCATCAGTGACCCCATAACCAGCTACGAGCAGTACTTC. This chain links TRBV10-3 with TRBJ2-7; no definite D call. Germline-derived CDR1 and CDR2 are ENHRY and SYGVKD. The CDR3 consists of 14 residues. Trimming removed 3 bases from V and 3 bases from J, with 12 bases in between.

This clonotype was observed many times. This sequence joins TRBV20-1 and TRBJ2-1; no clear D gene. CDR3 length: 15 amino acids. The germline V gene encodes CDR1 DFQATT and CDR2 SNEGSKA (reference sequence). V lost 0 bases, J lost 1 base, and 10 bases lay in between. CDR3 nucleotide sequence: TGCAGTGCTAGAGATCCGGGTATATCCTACAATGAGCAGTTCTTC. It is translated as CSARDPGISYNEQFF.

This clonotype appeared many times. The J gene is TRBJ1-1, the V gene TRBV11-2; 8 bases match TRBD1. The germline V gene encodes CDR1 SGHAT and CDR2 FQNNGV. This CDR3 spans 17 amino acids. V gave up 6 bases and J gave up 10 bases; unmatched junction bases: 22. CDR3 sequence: CASRPGQGAMELAAAFF. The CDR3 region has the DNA TGTGCCAGCAGACCTGGTCAGGGGGCGATGGAGTTAGCCGCAGCTTTCTTT.

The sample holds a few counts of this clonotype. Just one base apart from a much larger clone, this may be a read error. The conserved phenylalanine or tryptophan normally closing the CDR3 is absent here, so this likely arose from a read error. The CDR3 DNA sequence: TGTGCCAGCAGGGCCCCACTACCGGACAGGAAAACTGGAAACACCATATATTCT. Encoded protein: CASRAPLPDRKTGNTIYS. This sequence joins TRBV7-9 and TRBJ1-3; 7 bases are a match to TRBD1. The CDR3 consists of 18 residues. The V and J ends lost 6 bases and 2 bases, in that order; junction bases with no gene match: 16. CDR1 SEHNR and CDR2 FQNEAQ come from the germline V gene (reference sequence).

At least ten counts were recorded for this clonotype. Written as DNA, the CDR3 is TGCAGTGCTAGAGGCGCAGGTTCCTACAATGAGCAGTTCTTC. Amino acids: CSARGAGSYNEQFF. This rearrangement joins TRBV20-1 to TRBJ2-1; no reliable D call. The CDR3 is 14 amino acids. Trimming shortened V by 1 base and J by 1 base, and 8 bases separated the two germline ends. Per the germline V gene, CDR1 is DFQATT and CDR2 is SNEGSKA (reference sequence).